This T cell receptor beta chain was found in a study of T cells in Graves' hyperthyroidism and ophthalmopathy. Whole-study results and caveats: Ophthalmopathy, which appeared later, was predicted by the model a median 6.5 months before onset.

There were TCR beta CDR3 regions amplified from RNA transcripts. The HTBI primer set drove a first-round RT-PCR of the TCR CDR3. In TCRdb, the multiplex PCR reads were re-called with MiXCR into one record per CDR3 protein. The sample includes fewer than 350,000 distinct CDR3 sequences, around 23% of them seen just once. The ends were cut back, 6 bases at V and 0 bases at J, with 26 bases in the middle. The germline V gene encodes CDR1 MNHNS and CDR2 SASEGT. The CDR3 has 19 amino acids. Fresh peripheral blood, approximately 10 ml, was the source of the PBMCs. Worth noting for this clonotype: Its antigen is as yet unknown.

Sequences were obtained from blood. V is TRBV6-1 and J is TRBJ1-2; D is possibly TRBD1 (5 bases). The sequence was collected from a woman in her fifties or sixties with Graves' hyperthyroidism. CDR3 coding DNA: TGTGCCAGCAGGGATTCGATCGTCAGGGTTCTGGGTACTAACTATGGCTACACCTTC. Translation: CASRDSIVRVLGTNYGYTF.